These 6 T cell receptor beta chains came from one sample sequenced in a study of CD8 T cells in Susac syndrome. Reverse transcription used about 0.5 to 1 ug RNA and random hexamers. TCRdb reprocessed the immunoSEQ multiplex PCR reads with MiXCR, giving one entry per CDR3 protein. The table shows 200,000 or so distinct CDR3 sequences, with nearly 95% occurring only once. Sequenced: CD4+ T cells from PBMCs. All receptors derive from a human donor with multiple sclerosis.

The chain uses TRBV9 and TRBJ2-1; D is tentatively TRBD1 or TRBD2 (6 bases each). Looked up from germline, CDR1 is SGDLS and CDR2 is YYNGEE. V was clipped by 4 bases and J by 10 bases, with 24 bases between them. The CDR3 totals 16 residues. The CDR3 bases are TGTGCCAGCAGCCCAAAGGGGGGACACGGTGGGGAGGAGCAGTTCTTC. Translation gives CASSPKGGHGGEEQFF.

The chain has TRBV30 and TRBJ2-1; 13 bases map to TRBD2. The J segment lost 8 bases and the V segment lost 3 bases, leaving 4 bases of the junction unmatched. This CDR3 spans 14 amino acids. Germline V lookup: CDR1 GTSNPN, CDR2 SVGIG (reference sequence). The chain's CDR3 is CAWRRGLAGDEQFF. CDR3 nucleotides: TGTGCCTGGAGGAGAGGACTAGCGGGGGATGAGCAGTTCTTC. Full variable domain (outside the CDR3, taken from reference TRBV30 and TRBJ2-1): SQTIHQWPATLVQPVGSPLSLECTVEGTSNPNLYWYRQAAGRGLQLLFYSVGIGQISSEVPQNLSASRPQDRQFILSSKKLLLSDSGFYLCAWRRGLAGDEQFFGPGTRLTVL.

This rearrangement joins TRBV7-9 to TRBJ2-3; a possible D gene is TRBD1 (5 bases). The germline gives CDR1 SEHNR, CDR2 FQNEAQ (reference sequence). V gave up 5 bases and J gave up 4 bases, with 10 bases separating them. The CDR3 totals 13 residues. In nucleotides, the CDR3 is TGTGCCAGCAGCCCAGGGTCCCCAGATACGCAGTATTTT. It is translated as CASSPGSPDTQYF.

The gene calls are TRBV20-1 and TRBJ2-5; D is perhaps TRBD1 (6 bases). The V gene's germline CDR1 is DFQATT and CDR2 SNEGSKA (reference sequence). The CDR3 runs 13 residues. Trimming took off 5 bases at V and 1 base at J, with 11 bases between the two ends. The CDR3 spells CSAAGVGQETQYF. CDR3 bases: TGCAGTGCTGCAGGGGTCGGCCAAGAGACCCAGTACTTC.

The genes are TRBV30 and TRBJ2-1; D may be TRBD1 (5 bases). The CDR3 covers 14 residues. Germline CDR1 is GTSNPN and CDR2 is SVGIG (reference sequence). Trimming removed 0 bases from V and 7 bases from J, with 13 bases in between. CDR3 region: CAWSVLMGRNEQFF. CDR3 sequence (DNA): TGTGCCTGGAGTGTACTGATGGGGCGGAATGAGCAGTTCTTC.

The chain uses TRBV12-3 or TRBV12-4 and TRBJ2-7, with TRBD2 as a possible D gene (5 bases). V lost 3 bases and J lost 3, with 12 bases in between. The CDR3 consists of 14 residues. CDR3 sequence (DNA): TGTGCCAGCAGTTTGATCGGGGTTCTCTACGAGCAGTACTTC. This gives the protein CASSLIGVLYEQYF.